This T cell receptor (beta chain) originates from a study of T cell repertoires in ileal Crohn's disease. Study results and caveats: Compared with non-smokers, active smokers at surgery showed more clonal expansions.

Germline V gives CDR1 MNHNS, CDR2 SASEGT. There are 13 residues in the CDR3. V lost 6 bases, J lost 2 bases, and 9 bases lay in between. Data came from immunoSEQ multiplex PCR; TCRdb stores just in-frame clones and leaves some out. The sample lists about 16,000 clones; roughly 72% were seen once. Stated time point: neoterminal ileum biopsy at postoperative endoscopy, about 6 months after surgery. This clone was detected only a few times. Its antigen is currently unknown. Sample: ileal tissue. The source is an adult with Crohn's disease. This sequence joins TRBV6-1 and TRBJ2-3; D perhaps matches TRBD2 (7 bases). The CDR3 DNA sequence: TGTGCCAGCAGCGGGGGGCACACAGATACGCAGTATTTT. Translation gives CASSGGHTDTQYF.